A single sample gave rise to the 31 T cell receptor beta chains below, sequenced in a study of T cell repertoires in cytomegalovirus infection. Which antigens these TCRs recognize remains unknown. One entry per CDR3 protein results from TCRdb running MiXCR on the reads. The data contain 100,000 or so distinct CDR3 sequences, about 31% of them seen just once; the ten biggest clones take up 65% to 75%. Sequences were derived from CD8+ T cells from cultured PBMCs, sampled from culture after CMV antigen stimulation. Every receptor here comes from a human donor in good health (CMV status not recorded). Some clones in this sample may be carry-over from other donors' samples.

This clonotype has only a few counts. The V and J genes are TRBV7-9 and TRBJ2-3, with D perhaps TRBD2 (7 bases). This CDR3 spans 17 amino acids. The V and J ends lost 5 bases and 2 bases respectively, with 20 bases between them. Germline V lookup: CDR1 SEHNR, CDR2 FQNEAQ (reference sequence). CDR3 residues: CASSDPPGGHHTDTQYF. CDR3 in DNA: TGTGCCAGCAGCGACCCCCCGGGGGGACACCACACAGATACGCAGTATTTT.

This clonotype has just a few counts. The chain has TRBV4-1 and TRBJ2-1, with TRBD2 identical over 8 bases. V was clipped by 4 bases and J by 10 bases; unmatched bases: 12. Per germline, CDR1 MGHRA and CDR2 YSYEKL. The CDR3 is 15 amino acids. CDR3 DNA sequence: TGCGCCAGCAGCCCGCATCCGGGGGGGCCCAGAGAGCAGTTCTTC. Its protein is CASSPHPGGPREQFF.

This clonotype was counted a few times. DNA of the CDR3: TGTGCCAGCACGGGGCCACCCCGCAACACTGAAGCTTTCTTT. This gives the protein CASTGPPRNTEAFF. This chain joins TRBV28 and TRBJ1-1; D might be TRBD1 (5 bases). V lost 7 bases, J lost 2 bases, and 14 bases lay in between. The CDR3 has 14 amino acids. CDR1 is MDHEN, CDR2 SYDVKM, per germline.

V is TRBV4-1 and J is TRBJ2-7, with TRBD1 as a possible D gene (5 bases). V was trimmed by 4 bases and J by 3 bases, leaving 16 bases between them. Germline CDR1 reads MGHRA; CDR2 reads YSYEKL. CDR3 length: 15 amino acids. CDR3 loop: CASSRMLSDSYEQYF. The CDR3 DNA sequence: TGCGCCAGCAGCCGGATGCTCTCTGACAGCTACGAGCAGTACTTC.

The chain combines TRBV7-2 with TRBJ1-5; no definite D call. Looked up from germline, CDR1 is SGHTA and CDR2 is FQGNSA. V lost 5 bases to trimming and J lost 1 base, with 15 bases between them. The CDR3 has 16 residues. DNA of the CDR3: TGTGCCAGCAGCCAAGAGCGGGCAGGAAGCAATCAGCCCCAGCATTTT. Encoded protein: CASSQERAGSNQPQHF.

The DNA for the CDR3 is TGTGCCAGCAGCTTAGGGGGACTTAATGAAAAACTGTTTTTT. It is translated as CASSLGGLNEKLFF. V gene TRBV7-8 combines with J gene TRBJ1-4; D is perhaps TRBD1 (5 bases). Trimming stripped 1 base from V and 4 bases from J, with 7 bases between. The germline V gene encodes CDR1 SGHVS and CDR2 FQNEAQ. The CDR3 loop spans 14 amino acids.

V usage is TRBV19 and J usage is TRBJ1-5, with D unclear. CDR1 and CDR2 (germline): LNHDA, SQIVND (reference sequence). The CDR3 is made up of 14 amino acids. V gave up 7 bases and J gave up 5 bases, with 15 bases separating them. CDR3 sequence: CASTDGLVYQPQHF. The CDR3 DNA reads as TGTGCCAGTACCGACGGGCTGGTGTATCAGCCCCAGCATTTT.

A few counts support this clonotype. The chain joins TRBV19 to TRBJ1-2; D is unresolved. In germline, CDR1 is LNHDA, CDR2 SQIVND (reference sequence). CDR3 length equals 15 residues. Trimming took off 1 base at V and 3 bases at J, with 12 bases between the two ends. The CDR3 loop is CASSIGTGKDYGYTF. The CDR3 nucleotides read TGTGCCAGTAGTATAGGAACGGGGAAAGACTATGGCTACACCTTC.

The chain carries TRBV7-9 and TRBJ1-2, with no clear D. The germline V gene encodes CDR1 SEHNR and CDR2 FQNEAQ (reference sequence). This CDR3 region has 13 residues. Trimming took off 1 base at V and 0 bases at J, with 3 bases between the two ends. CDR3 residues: CASSLETNYGYTF. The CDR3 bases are TGTGCCAGCAGCTTAGAAACTAACTATGGCTACACCTTC.

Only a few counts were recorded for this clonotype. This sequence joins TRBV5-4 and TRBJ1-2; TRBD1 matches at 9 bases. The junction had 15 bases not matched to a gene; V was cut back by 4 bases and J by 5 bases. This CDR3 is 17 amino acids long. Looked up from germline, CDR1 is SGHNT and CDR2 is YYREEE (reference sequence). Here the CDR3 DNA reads TGTGCCAGCAGCCTCCCCGGGACAGGGAGCGGGGGGTATGGCTACACCTTC. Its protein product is CASSLPGTGSGGYGYTF. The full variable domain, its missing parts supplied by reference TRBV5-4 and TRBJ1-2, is ETGVTQSPTHLIKTRGQQVTLRCSSQSGHNTVSWYQQALGQGPQFIFQYYREEENGRGNFPPRFSGLQFPNYSSELNVNALELDDSALYLCASSLPGTGSGGYGYTFGSGTRLTVV.

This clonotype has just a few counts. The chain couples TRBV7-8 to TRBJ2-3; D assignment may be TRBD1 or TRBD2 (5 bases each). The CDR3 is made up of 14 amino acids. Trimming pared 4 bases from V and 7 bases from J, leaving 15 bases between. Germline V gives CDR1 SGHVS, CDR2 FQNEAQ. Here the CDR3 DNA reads TGTGCCAGCAGCTCAGGGACGGGGAGAAATACGCAGTATTTT. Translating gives CASSSGTGRNTQYF.

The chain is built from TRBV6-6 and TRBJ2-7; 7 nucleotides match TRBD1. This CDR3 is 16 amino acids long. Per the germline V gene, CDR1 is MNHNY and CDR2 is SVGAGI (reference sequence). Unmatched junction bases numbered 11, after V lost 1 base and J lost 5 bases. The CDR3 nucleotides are TGTGCCAGCAGTTACTTTGGGGGACAGCGAAAAGACGAGCAGTACTTC. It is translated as CASSYFGGQRKDEQYF.

The CDR3 DNA is TGCAGCGTTGAAGGGACAGGTCCTAACTATGGCTACACCTTC. Protein product: CSVEGTGPNYGYTF. The chain is built from TRBV29-1 and TRBJ1-2, with 7 positions matching TRBD1. With 1 base clipped from V and 0 bases from J, the junction kept 2 bases outside the gene matches. Germline values: CDR1 SQVTM, CDR2 ANQGSEA. The CDR3 spans 14 residues.

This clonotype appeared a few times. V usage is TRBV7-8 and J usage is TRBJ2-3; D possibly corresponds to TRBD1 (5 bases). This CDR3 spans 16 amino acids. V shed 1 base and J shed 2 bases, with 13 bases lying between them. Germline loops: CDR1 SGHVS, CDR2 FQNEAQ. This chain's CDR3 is CASSLEAGWNTDTQYF. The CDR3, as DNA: TGTGCCAGCAGCTTAGAAGCAGGGTGGAACACAGATACGCAGTATTTT.

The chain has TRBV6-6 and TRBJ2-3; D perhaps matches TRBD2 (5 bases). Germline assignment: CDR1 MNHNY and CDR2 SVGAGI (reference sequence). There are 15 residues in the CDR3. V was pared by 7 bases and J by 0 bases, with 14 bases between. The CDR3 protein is CASIPTGISTDTQYF. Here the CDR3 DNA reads TGTGCCAGCATCCCCACGGGAATTAGCACAGATACGCAGTATTTT.

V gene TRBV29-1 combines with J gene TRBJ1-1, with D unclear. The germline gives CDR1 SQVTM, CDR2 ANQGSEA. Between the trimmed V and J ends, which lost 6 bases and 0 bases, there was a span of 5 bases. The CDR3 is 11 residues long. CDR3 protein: CSVNMNTEAFF. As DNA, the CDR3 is TGCAGCGTCAATATGAACACTGAAGCTTTCTTT.

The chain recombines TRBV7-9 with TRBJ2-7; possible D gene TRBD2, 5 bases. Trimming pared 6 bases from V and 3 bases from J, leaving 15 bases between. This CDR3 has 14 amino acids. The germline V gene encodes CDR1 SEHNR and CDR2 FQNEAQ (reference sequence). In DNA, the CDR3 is TGTGCCAGCAGAGCTTCGGGGAGAGACTACGAGCAGTACTTC. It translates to CASRASGRDYEQYF.

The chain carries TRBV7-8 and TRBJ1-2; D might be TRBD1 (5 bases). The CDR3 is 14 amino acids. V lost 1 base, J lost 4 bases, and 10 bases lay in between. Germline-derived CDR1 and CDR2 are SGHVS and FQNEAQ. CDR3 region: CASSLVQGAYGYTF. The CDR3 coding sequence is TGTGCCAGCAGCTTAGTTCAGGGAGCCTATGGCTACACCTTC.

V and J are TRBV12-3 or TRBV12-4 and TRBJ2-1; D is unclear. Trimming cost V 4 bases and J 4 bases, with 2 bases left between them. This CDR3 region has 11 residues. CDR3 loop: CASSYYNEQFF. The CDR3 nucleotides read TGTGCCAGCAGTTATTACAATGAGCAGTTCTTC.

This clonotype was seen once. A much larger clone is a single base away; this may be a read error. This CDR3 is CASSFQGGWSYNEQFF. In nucleotides, the CDR3 is TGTGCCAGCAGCTTTCAGGGGGGTTGGTCCTACAATGAGCAGTTCTTC. The chain carries TRBV7-2 and TRBJ2-1, with D perhaps TRBD1 (7 bases). CDR1 is SGHTA, CDR2 FQGNSA, per germline. The CDR3 has 16 residues. Trimming took 3 bases from V and 1 from J, leaving 13 bases between them.

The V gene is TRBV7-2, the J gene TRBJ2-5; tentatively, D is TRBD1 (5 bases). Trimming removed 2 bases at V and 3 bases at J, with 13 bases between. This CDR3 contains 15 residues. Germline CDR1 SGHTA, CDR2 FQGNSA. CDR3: CASSLSGQGKETQYF. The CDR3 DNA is TGTGCCAGCAGCTTATCCGGCCAGGGAAAAGAGACCCAGTACTTC.

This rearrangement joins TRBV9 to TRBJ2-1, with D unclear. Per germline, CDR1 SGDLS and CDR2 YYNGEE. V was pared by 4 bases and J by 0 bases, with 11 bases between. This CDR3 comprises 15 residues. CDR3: CASSQAQSSYNEQFF. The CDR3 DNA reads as TGTGCCAGCAGCCAGGCGCAGAGCTCCTACAATGAGCAGTTCTTC.

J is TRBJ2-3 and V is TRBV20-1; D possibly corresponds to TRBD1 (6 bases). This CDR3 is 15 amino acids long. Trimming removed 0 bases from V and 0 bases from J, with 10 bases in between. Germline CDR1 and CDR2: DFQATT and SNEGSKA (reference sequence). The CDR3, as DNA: TGCAGTGCTAGAGATCCTGGACAGAGCACAGATACGCAGTATTTT. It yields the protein CSARDPGQSTDTQYF.

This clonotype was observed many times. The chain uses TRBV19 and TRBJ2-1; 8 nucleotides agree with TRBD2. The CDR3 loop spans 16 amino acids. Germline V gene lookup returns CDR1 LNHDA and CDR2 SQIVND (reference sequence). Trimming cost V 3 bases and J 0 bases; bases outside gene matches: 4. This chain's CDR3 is CASSIGLAGSYNEQFF. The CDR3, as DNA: TGTGCCAGTAGTATCGGGCTAGCGGGCTCCTACAATGAGCAGTTCTTC.

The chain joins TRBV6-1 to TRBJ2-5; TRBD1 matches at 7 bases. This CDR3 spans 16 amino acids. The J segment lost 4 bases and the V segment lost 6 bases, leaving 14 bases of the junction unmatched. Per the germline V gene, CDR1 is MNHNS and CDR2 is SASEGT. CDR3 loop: CASSTPETGIPETQYF. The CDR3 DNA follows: TGTGCCAGCAGCACGCCCGAGACAGGGATTCCAGAGACCCAGTACTTC.

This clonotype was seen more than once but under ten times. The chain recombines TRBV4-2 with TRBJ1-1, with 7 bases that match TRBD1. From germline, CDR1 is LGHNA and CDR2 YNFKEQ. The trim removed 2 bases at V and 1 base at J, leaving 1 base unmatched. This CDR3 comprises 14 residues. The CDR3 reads CASSQRQGNTEAFF. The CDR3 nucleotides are TGTGCCAGCAGCCAACGACAGGGGAACACTGAAGCTTTCTTT.

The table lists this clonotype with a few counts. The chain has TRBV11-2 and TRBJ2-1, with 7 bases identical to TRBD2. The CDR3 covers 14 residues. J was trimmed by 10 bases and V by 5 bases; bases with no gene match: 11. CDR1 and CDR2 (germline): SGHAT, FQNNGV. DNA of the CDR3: TGTGCCAGCAGCGGAGAGGTGGGAGCGGGGGAGCAGTTCTTC. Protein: CASSGEVGAGEQFF.

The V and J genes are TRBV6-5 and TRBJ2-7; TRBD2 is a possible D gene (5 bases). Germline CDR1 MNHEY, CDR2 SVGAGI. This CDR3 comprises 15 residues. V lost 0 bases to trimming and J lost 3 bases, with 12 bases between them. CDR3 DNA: TGTGCCAGCAGTTACTCGCTCTTCGGAGGCTACGAGCAGTACTTC. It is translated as CASSYSLFGGYEQYF.

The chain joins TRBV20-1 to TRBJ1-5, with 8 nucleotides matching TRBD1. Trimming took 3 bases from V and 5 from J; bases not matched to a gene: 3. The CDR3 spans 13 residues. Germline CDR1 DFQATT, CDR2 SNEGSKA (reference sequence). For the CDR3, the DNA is TGCAGTGCTAGGGACAGGGATTATCAGCCCCAGCATTTT. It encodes CSARDRDYQPQHF.

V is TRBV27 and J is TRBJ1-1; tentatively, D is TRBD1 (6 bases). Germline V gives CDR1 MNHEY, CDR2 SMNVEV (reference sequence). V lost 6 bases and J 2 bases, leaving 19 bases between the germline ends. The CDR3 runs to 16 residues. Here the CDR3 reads CASRPLGRTVNTEAFF. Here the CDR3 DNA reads TGTGCCAGCAGACCCTTAGGCCGGACAGTTAACACTGAAGCTTTCTTT.

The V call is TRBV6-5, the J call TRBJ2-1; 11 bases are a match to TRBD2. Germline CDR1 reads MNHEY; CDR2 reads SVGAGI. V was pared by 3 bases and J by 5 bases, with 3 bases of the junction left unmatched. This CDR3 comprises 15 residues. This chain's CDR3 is CASSYGTSGNNEQFF. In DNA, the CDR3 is TGTGCCAGCAGTTATGGGACTAGCGGCAACAATGAGCAGTTCTTC.